The source of this T cell receptor beta chain is a study of OX40 agonist ivuxolimab in advanced cancers. TCRdb's table, derived via immunoSEQ multiplex PCR, lists solely in-frame clones and lacks some. The top ten clones hold 30% to 35% of a sample with about 47,000 clones, around 85% of them seen once. The CDR3 contains 12 residues. V was shortened by 11 bases and J by 4 bases, with 12 bases between the two germline ends. Germline V gene data show CDR1 as LNHNV and CDR2 as YYDKDF (reference sequence). This clonotype was sampled from an adult with an advanced solid tumor such as melanoma, head and neck, liver or kidney cancer. This sample comprised CD4+ or CD8+ T cells sorted from blood, obtained in a trial of the OX40 agonist ivuxolimab. The J gene is TRBJ2-1, the V gene TRBV15; D gene ambiguous. CDR3 in DNA: TGTGCCGTCGGAGCCATATACAATGAGCAGTTCTTC. This encodes CAVGAIYNEQFF.